The clone carrying this TCR beta chain was observed a few times. Its cognate antigen is unknown. The data originate from a study of identical twins. Study-wide points: There was more out-of-frame TCR alpha sharing in monozygotic twins than models estimated.

After template switching added a universal primer site, the resulting cDNA carried unique molecular identifiers. One entry per CDR3 protein, called by TCRdb with MiXCR from the 5' RACE reads. Of 460,000 or so distinct CDR3 sequences in the sample, more than 13% are singletons; the top ten hold 0.4% to 0.55%. V was pared by 1 base and J by 7 bases, with 8 bases between. CDR1 and CDR2 (germline): DFQATT, SNEGSKA (reference sequence). The CDR3 sequence is 11 residues long. These same data were also listed under a study on yellow fever vaccine responses in identical twins. Per that paper: Convergence reportedly seemed to mark part of the twins' vaccine T cell response, with personalization marking the rest.

The origin of this receptor is a woman between 18 and 30 years old in good health. The chain carries TRBV20-1 and TRBJ2-7; D is unclear. The sequencing input was CD4+ T cells sorted from blood. The CDR3 region is CSARGEWEQYF. CDR3 in DNA: TGCAGTGCTAGAGGGGAATGGGAGCAGTACTTC.